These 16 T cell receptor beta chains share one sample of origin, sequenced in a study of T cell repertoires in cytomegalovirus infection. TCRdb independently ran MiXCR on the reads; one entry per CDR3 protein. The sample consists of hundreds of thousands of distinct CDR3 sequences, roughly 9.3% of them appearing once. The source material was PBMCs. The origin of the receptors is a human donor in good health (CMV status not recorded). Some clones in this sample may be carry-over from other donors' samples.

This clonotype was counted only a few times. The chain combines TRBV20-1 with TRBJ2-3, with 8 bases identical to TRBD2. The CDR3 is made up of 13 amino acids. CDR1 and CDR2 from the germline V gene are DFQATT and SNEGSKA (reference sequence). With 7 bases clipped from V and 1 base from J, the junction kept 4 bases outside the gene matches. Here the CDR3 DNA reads TGCAGTGGCCGGGGGGGCGGCACAGATACGCAGTATTTT. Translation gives CSGRGGGTDTQYF.

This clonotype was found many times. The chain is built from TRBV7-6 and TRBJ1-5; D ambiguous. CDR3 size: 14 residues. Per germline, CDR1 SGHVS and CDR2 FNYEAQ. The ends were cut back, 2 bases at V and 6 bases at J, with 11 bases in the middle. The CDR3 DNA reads TGTGCCAGCAGCTTATCGGAAGGCGGTCAGCCCCAGCATTTT. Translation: CASSLSEGGQPQHF.

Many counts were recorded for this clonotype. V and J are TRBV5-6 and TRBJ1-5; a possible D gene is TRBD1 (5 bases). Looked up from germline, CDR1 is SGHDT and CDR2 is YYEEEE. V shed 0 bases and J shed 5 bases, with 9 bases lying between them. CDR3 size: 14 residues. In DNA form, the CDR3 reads TGTGCCAGCAGCTTGGACAGGACTCATCAGCCCCAGCATTTT. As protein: CASSLDRTHQPQHF.

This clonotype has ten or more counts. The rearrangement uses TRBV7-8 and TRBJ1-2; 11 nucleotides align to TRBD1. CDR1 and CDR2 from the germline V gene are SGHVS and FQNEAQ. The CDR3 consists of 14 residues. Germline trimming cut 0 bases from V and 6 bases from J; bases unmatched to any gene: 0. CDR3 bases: TGTGCCAGCAGCTTAGCGGGACAGGGGGATGGCTACACCTTC. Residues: CASSLAGQGDGYTF. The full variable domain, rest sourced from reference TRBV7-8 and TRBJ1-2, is GAGVSQSPRYKVAKRGQDVALRCDPISGHVSLFWYQQALGQGPEFLTYFQNEAQLDKSGLPSDRFFAERPEGSVSTLKIQRTQQEDSAVYLCASSLAGQGDGYTFGSGTRLTVV.

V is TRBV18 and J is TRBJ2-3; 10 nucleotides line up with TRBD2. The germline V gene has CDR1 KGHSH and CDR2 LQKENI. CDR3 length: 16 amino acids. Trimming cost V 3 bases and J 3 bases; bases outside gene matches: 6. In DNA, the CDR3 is TGTGCCAGCTCACCCGGACTAGCGGTCATAACAGATACGCAGTATTTT. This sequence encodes CASSPGLAVITDTQYF.

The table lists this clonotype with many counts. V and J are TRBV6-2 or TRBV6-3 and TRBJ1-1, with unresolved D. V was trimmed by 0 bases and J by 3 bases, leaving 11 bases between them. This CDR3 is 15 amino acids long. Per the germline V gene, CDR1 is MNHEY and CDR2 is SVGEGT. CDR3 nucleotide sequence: TGTGCCAGCAGTTACTCTTCGCTCATAGACACTGAAGCTTTCTTT. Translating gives CASSYSSLIDTEAFF.

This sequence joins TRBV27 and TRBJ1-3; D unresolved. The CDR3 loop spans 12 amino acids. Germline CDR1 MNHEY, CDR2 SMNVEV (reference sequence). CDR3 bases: TGTGCTGACTGGGGAACTGGAAACACCATATATTTT. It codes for CADWGTGNTIYF.

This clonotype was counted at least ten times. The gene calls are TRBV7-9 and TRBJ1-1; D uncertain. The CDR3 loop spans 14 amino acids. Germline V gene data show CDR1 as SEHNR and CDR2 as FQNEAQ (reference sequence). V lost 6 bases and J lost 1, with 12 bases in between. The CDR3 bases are TGTGCCAGCAGTCCTCCCGGGAGGAACACTGAAGCTTTCTTT. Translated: CASSPPGRNTEAFF.

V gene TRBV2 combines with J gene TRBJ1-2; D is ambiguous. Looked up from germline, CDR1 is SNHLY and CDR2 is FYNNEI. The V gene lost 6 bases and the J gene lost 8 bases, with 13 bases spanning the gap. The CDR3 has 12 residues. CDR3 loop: CASREDHPGYTF. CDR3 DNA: TGTGCCAGCAGAGAGGACCACCCCGGCTACACCTTC.

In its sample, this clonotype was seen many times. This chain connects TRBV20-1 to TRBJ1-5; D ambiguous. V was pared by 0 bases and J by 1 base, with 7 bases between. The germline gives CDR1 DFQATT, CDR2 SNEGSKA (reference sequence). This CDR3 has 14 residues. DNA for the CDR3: TGCAGTGCTAGAGATGCAGTAAGCAATCAGCCCCAGCATTTT. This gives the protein CSARDAVSNQPQHF.

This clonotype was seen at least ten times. The CDR3 coding sequence is TGTGCCAGCTCTTCGGGGGGGGAGCCCTACAATGAGCAGTTCTTC. This gives the protein CASSSGGEPYNEQFF. This chain joins TRBV7-3 and TRBJ2-1, with 8 bases matching TRBD2. V was pared by 8 bases and J by 2 bases, with 8 bases of the junction left unmatched. The CDR3 has 15 amino acids. Germline-derived CDR1 and CDR2 are SGHTA and FQGTGA.

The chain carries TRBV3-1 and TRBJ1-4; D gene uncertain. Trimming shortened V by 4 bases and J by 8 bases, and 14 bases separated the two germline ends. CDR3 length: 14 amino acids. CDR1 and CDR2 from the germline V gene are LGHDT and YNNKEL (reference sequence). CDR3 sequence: CASSPAMGKEKLFF. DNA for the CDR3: TGTGCCAGCAGCCCCGCGATGGGGAAAGAAAAACTGTTTTTT.

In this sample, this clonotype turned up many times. CDR3 sequence (DNA): TGTGCCAGCTACTCCGGGGAGCTGTTTTTT. This codes for CASYSGELFF. This sequence joins TRBV2 and TRBJ2-2; D gene unclear. There are 10 residues in the CDR3. Trimming shortened V by 8 bases and J by 6 bases, and 4 bases separated the two germline ends. The germline CDR1 and CDR2 sequences are SNHLY and FYNNEI.

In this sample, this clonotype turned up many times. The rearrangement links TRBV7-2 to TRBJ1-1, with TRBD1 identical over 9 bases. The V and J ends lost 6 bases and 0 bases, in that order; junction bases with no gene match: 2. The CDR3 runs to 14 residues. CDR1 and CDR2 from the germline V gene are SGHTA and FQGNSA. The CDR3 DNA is TGTGCCAGCAGTGACAGGGGGATGAACACTGAAGCTTTCTTT. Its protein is CASSDRGMNTEAFF. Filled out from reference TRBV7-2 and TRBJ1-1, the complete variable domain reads GAGVSQSPSNKVTEKGKDVELRCDPISGHTALYWYRQSLGQGLEFLIYFQGNSAPDKSGLPSDRFSAERTGGSVSTLTIQRTQQEDSAVYLCASSDRGMNTEAFFGQGTRLTVV.

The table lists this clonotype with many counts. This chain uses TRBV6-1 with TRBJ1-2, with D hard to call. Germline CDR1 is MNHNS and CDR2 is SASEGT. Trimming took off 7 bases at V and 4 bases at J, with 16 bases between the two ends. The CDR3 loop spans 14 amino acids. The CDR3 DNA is TGTGCCAGCACAGAAGGATTGGTTGGCTATGGCTACACCTTC. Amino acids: CASTEGLVGYGYTF.

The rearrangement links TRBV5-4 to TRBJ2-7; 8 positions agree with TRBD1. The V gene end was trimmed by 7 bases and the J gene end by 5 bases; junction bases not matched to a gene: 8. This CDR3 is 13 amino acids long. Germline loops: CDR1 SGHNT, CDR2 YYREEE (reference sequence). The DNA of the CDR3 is TGTGCCAGCGGAGAACAGGGGGATGACGAGCAGTACTTC. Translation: CASGEQGDDEQYF.